This is a list of T cell receptor beta chains from one sample in a study of CD8 T cells in Susac syndrome. In TCRdb, the immunoSEQ multiplex PCR reads were re-called with MiXCR into one record per CDR3 protein. The sample has about 240,000 distinct CDR3 sequences, approximately 95% seen once. Sequenced input: CD4+ T cells from PBMCs. The source is a human donor with Susac syndrome. CDR3s include the opening cysteine and the closing phenylalanine or tryptophan. D genes are given only for firm matches. The size of a clone is reported for some rows only, either as once, few or many, or as a class for expanded clones.

d_call j_call clone_size v_call cdr3_nt cdr3_aa
NA TRBJ2-1 once TRBV30 TGTGCCTGGAACGCCCTCTCCCCCTACAATGAGCAGTTCTTC CAWNALSPYNEQFF
TRBD1 TRBJ2-6 NA TRBV6-1 TGTGCCAGCAGTCAAGCCGGGACAGGGGTCTCCGGGGCCAACGTCCTGACTTTC CASSQAGTGVSGANVLTF
TRBD2 TRBJ2-3 NA TRBV9 TGTGCCAGCTCCCTCTCGGGGGGGACTAGCGGCACGGGAGATACGCAGTATTTT CASSLSGGTSGTGDTQYF
NA TRBJ2-1 once TRBV4-1 TGCGCCAGCAGCCAAGGCCCAGGGACTGGCTACAATGAGCAGTTCTTC CASSQGPGTGYNEQFF
NA TRBJ2-3 NA TRBV20-1 TGCAGTGCCGTCGACGGGGCAGATACGCAGTATTTT CSAVDGADTQYF
NA TRBJ2-5 NA TRBV3-1 TGTGCCAGCAGCCAACTAAGCCGCGGTGGGACCCAGTACTTC CASSQLSRGGTQYF
TRBD2 TRBJ2-2 NA TRBV29-1 TGCAGCGTCCGAGGACTAGCGGGAGCGAACACCGGGGAGCTGTTTTTT CSVRGLAGANTGELFF
NA TRBJ2-3 NA TRBV12-3/TRBV12-4 TGTGCCAGCACCCCCGGTGGCATGACGTATTTT CASTPGGMTYF
TRBD2 TRBJ2-1 NA TRBV5-1 TGCGCCAGCAGCGCTAGCGGGAGTAGGTATGAGCAGTTCTTC CASSASGSRYEQFF
NA TRBJ2-3 NA TRBV20-1 TGCAGTGCCGGAGGGCCCAAAGATACGCAGTATTTT CSAGGPKDTQYF
TRBD1 TRBJ2-3 NA TRBV7-2 TGTGCCAGCAGCAGGGGACAGCCCGTCACAGATACGCAGTATTTT CASSRGQPVTDTQYF
NA TRBJ1-1 NA TRBV25-1 TGTGCCAGCAGTGGGGCCCGCAGGACTCCACCCTTATGGAACACTGAAGCTTTCTTT CASSGARRTPPLWNTEAFF
NA TRBJ2-7 once TRBV2 TGTGCCAGCAGTGTAAAAGGAGAGCAGTACTTC CASSVKGEQYF
NA TRBJ2-3 NA TRBV29-1 TGCAGCGTTGACCCCGCAGGAACAGATACGCAGTATTTT CSVDPAGTDTQYF
NA TRBJ2-7 NA TRBV29-1 TGCAGCGTTGAAGAACCGGTAATGGGAGAGCAGTACTTC CSVEEPVMGEQYF
NA TRBJ1-1 NA TRBV21-1 TGTGCCAGCAGCAAAGCAGGGGGAATGAACACTGAAGCTTTCTTT CASSKAGGMNTEAFF
NA TRBJ1-3 NA TRBV2 TGTGCCAGCAGTGAAGTAAGGTCAAGTTATTTT CASSEVRSSYF
NA TRBJ1-1 NA TRBV30 TGTGCCTGGAGTCGTATAGGGTCCACTGAAGCTTTCTTT CAWSRIGSTEAFF
TRBD1 TRBJ1-2 NA TRBV2 TGTGCCAGCAGGTGGGGACAGGGGGCAGAAGGCTACACCTTC CASRWGQGAEGYTF